This T cell receptor (beta chain) was profiled in a study of breast tumors, draining lymph nodes, adjacent tissues. Study-wide results and limits: Findings are consistent with lymph node origin and intratumoral expansion of most tumor T cells. That most tumor T cells come from lymph nodes remained unproven. Tumors had less TCR diversity than lymph nodes, more than nontumor tissue.

This clonotype has ten or more counts. As yet, its antigen is unknown. TCRdb reprocessed the multiplex PCR reads with MiXCR, giving one entry per CDR3 protein. The sample carries 150,000 to 250,000 distinct CDR3 sequences, roughly 31% recorded once. The lymph nodes were axillary draining lymph nodes from breast cancer patients. The sequence derives from a female donor with breast cancer. Some clones in this sample may be carry-over from other donors' samples. The sequencing sample was made of axillary lymph node tissue.

CDR3 nucleotides: TGTGCCAGCAGCCTCTTCGGGGGCCTAACTCCCCCTGGGGCCAACGTCCTGACTTTC. This codes for CASSLFGGLTPPGANVLTF. This chain connects TRBV4-2 to TRBJ2-6; either TRBD1 or TRBD2 may supply D (6 bases each). The CDR3 loop spans 19 amino acids. The V end was cut by 4 bases, the J end by 2 bases, with 21 bases between. The germline V gene has CDR1 LGHNA and CDR2 YNFKEQ.